The clone carrying this T cell receptor beta chain was picked up one time. Investigators sought sequencing depths of between 1 in 200,000 and 1 in 1 million T cells. TCRdb's copy holds only in-frame clones and misses some; the assay was immunoSEQ multiplex PCR. The table lists roughly 200,000 clones, over 65% of them singletons. The CDR3 spans 10 residues. Germline CDR1 DFQATT, CDR2 SNEGSKA (reference sequence). Trimming took off 5 bases at V and 7 bases at J, with 9 bases between the two ends. This entry comes from a study of cytotoxic CD8 clonotypes in ibrutinib-treated CLL. Study in general: Partial response occurred in roughly 25 patients and complete response in 2; at median around 70 months, around 15 remained remitted and around 12 progressed. On average, about 92,000 productive rearrangements and just over 250,000 productive templates per sample. After treatment lasting a median about twelve months, range 6 to 36, response samples were collected.

The sequenced sample was PBMCs, obtained after 12 months of ibrutinib treatment. V and J are TRBV20-1 and TRBJ2-7, with D unresolved. The sequence was obtained from a human donor with chronic lymphocytic leukemia. The CDR3 DNA sequence: TGCAGTGCTCCCAAACGGGAGCAGTACTTC. Encoded protein: CSAPKREQYF.